The 17 T cell receptor beta chains presented below share a single source sample, sequenced in a study of blood T cell repertoires in COVID-19. The data were produced by immunoSEQ multiplex PCR, yet TCRdb's version contains in-frame clones alone and is incomplete. This repertoire shows hundreds of thousands of clones, more than 75% found once; its top ten account for approximately 2.2%. Sequenced: peripheral blood. The source is a woman aged 30 to 39 who had recovered from COVID-19.

The CDR3 spells CASRRGQDKNIQYF. The CDR3 DNA is TGTGCCAGCAGAAGGGGGCAGGACAAAAACATTCAGTACTTC. This chain links TRBV6-5 with TRBJ2-4, with 7 bases matching TRBD1. The CDR3 covers 14 residues. The V and J ends lost 6 bases and 3 bases, in that order; junction bases with no gene match: 5. Germline CDR1 MNHEY, CDR2 SVGAGI.

In nucleotides, the CDR3 is TGTGCCAGCAGCTCGGGGACTAGCGGGGGACAGACCCAGTACTTC. It is translated as CASSSGTSGGQTQYF. The genes are TRBV11-2 and TRBJ2-5; 14 bases align to TRBD2. Germline V CDR1 and CDR2: SGHAT, FQNNGV. The CDR3 spans 15 residues. V dropped 4 bases and J dropped 6; count of bases not matched to a gene: 4.

This chain's CDR3 is CAISVSPASGRTDTQYF. The CDR3 nucleotides are TGTGCCATCAGTGTTAGCCCTGCTAGCGGGCGCACAGATACGCAGTATTTT. The rearrangement joins TRBV10-3 to TRBJ2-3, with 8 bases fitting TRBD2. V gave up 4 bases and J gave up 1 base; unmatched junction bases: 10. Per germline, CDR1 ENHRY and CDR2 SYGVKD. The CDR3 spans 17 residues.

The rearrangement links TRBV2 to TRBJ2-3; 9 nucleotides align to TRBD2. Germline trimming cut 7 bases from V and 5 bases from J; bases unmatched to any gene: 7. This CDR3 is built from 14 residues. Germline values: CDR1 SNHLY, CDR2 FYNNEI. The CDR3 nucleotides are TGTGCCAGCATGCGGGAGGGCTTGGGAGATACGCAGTATTTT. Its translation: CASMREGLGDTQYF. Full variable domain (missing parts from reference TRBV2 and TRBJ2-3): EPEVTQTPSHQVTQMGQEVILRCVPISNHLYFYWYRQILGQKVEFLVSFYNNEISEKSEIFDDQFSVERPDGSNFTLKIRSTKLEDSAMYFCASMREGLGDTQYFGPGTRLTVL.

V and J are TRBV29-1 and TRBJ2-2; the match to TRBD2 covers 10 bases. CDR3 length: 14 amino acids. After removal of 6 bases from V and 1 base from J, the junction contained 2 bases not matched to a gene. CDR1 and CDR2 (germline): SQVTM, ANQGSEA. CDR3 region: CSVQREGNTGELFF. The CDR3 DNA is TGCAGCGTCCAGCGGGAGGGGAACACCGGGGAGCTGTTTTTT.

The chain combines TRBV6-5 with TRBJ1-5; 7 positions match TRBD1. J lost 0 bases, V lost 8 bases, and 4 bases had no gene match. Germline values: CDR1 MNHEY, CDR2 SVGAGI. The CDR3 length is 14 residues. CDR3 in amino acids: CASDREYSNQPQHF. Here the CDR3 DNA reads TGTGCCAGCGACAGGGAGTATAGCAATCAGCCCCAGCATTTT.

The chain employs TRBV27 and TRBJ2-3; the match to TRBD2 covers 12 bases. The V segment lost 4 bases and the J segment 8 bases; nucleotides outside the gene matches: 10. CDR3 length: 16 residues. Germline CDR1 is MNHEY and CDR2 is SMNVEV (reference sequence). CDR3 bases: TGTGCCAGCAGTTCTGGACTAGCGGGACCCAAAGGTACGCAGTATTTT. Its protein product is CASSSGLAGPKGTQYF.

For the CDR3, the DNA is TGTGCCAGCAGTTACGTGGGGGAGGGGCAGCCCCAGCATTTT. Protein sequence: CASSYVGEGQPQHF. This chain connects TRBV6-6 to TRBJ1-5; the D gene is possibly TRBD1 (5 bases). Trimming stripped 2 bases from V and 7 bases from J, with 12 bases between. The CDR3 extends over 14 amino acids. In germline, CDR1 is MNHNY, CDR2 SVGAGI (reference sequence).

This clone was seen just once. The V gene is TRBV7-3, the J gene TRBJ2-7; tentative D call: TRBD2 (7 bases). The ends were cut back, 3 bases at V and 0 bases at J, with 18 bases in the middle. The CDR3 is 17 amino acids. CDR1 is SGHTA and CDR2 is FQGTGA in the germline V gene. The CDR3, as DNA: TGTGCCAGCAGCTTTCGAGGCGGGAGAGGGGGCTCCTACGAGCAGTACTTC. This sequence encodes CASSFRGGRGGSYEQYF.

This clone was counted a single time. V gene TRBV7-6 combines with J gene TRBJ2-2, with 11 bases lining up with TRBD1. V was clipped by 0 bases and J by 0 bases; unmatched bases: 6. CDR3 size: 19 residues. The V gene's germline CDR1 is SGHVS and CDR2 FNYEAQ. CDR3 nucleotide sequence: TGTGCCAGCAGCTTAGCTAGAGGACAGGGGGCCACGAACACCGGGGAGCTGTTTTTT. The encoded protein is CASSLARGQGATNTGELFF.

This chain links TRBV5-1 with TRBJ2-4; TRBD2 matches 7 bases. Per germline, CDR1 SGHRS and CDR2 YFSETQ. Germline trimming cut 4 bases from V and 9 bases from J; bases unmatched to any gene: 7. The CDR3 has 13 amino acids. The DNA for the CDR3 is TGCGCCAGCAGCGTGGGGGACTACAGCATTCAGTACTTC. It codes for CASSVGDYSIQYF.

The V call is TRBV30, the J call TRBJ1-1; a weak D match, TRBD1 (5 bases). The CDR3 totals 13 residues. Per the germline V gene, CDR1 is GTSNPN and CDR2 is SVGIG (reference sequence). The V end lost 0 bases, the J end lost 5 bases, and 10 bases lay between the germline ends. As DNA, the CDR3 is TGTGCCTGGAGTGTAGGACACATGACTGAAGCTTTCTTT. The encoded protein is CAWSVGHMTEAFF.

This rearrangement joins TRBV30 to TRBJ1-2; D remains ambiguous. CDR1 and CDR2 from the germline V gene are GTSNPN and SVGIG (reference sequence). The CDR3 has 12 amino acids. V shed 1 base and J shed 2 bases, with 5 bases lying between them. The CDR3, as DNA: TGTGCCTGGAGTGGGGAGAACTATGGCTACACCTTC. Its translation is CAWSGENYGYTF.

The chain has TRBV4-3 and TRBJ1-5; 8 bases are a match to TRBD1. The CDR3 is made up of 15 amino acids. V was pared by 2 bases and J by 5 bases, with 5 bases of the junction left unmatched. Germline V CDR1 and CDR2: LGHNA, YSLEER. CDR3: CASSQTGGNYQPQHF. CDR3 bases: TGCGCCAGCAGCCAAACAGGGGGGAATTATCAGCCCCAGCATTTT.

The chain links TRBV25-1 to TRBJ2-1; D is unclear. Germline loops: CDR1 MGHDK, CDR2 SYGVNS. The V and J ends lost 1 base and 3 bases respectively, with 19 bases between them. The CDR3 is 18 amino acids. The CDR3 reads CASSECIAETLGYNEQFF. Written as DNA, the CDR3 is TGTGCCAGCAGTGAATGTATCGCGGAGACCTTGGGCTACAATGAGCAGTTCTTC. The entire variable domain, with the rest obtained from reference TRBV25-1 and TRBJ2-1, is as follows: EADIYQTPRYLVIGTGKKITLECSQTMGHDKMYWYQQDPGMELHLIHYSYGVNSTEKGDLSSESTVSRIRTEHFPLTLESARPSHTSQYLCASSECIAETLGYNEQFFGPGTRLTVL.

The genes are TRBV6-1 and TRBJ1-2; weak D call: TRBD1 (5 bases). Germline CDR1 MNHNS, CDR2 SASEGT. The CDR3 loop spans 13 amino acids. The V and J ends lost 3 bases and 6 bases respectively, with 11 bases between them. The CDR3 DNA reads TGTGCCAGCAGTGAGGCGGGGGATCATGGCTACACCTTC. It specifies CASSEAGDHGYTF.

The chain is built from TRBV28 and TRBJ2-7, with 7 bases lining up with TRBD2. J gave up 7 bases and V 3 bases, and 12 bases lay outside the gene matches. Per the germline V gene, CDR1 is MDHEN and CDR2 is SYDVKM. The CDR3 totals 15 residues. In DNA, the CDR3 is TGTGCCAGCAGTTTCTTTGGCGGGAGTAGTCGGGAGCAGTACTTC. Residues: CASSFFGGSSREQYF.